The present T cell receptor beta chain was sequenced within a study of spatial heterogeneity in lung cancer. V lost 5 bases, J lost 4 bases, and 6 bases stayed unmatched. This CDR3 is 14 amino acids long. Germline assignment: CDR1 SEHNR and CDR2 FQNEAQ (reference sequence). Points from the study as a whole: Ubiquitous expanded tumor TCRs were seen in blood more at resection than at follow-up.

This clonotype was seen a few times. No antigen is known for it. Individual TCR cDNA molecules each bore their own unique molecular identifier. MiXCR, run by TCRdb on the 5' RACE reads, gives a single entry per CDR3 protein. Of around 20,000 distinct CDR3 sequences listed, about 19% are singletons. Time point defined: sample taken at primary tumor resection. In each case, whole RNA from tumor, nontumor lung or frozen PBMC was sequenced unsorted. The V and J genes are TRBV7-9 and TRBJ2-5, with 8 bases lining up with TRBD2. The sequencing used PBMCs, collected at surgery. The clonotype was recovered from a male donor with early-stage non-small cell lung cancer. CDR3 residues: CASSRGLDIETQYF. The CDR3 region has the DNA TGTGCCAGCAGCAGGGGACTAGATATAGAGACCCAGTACTTC.